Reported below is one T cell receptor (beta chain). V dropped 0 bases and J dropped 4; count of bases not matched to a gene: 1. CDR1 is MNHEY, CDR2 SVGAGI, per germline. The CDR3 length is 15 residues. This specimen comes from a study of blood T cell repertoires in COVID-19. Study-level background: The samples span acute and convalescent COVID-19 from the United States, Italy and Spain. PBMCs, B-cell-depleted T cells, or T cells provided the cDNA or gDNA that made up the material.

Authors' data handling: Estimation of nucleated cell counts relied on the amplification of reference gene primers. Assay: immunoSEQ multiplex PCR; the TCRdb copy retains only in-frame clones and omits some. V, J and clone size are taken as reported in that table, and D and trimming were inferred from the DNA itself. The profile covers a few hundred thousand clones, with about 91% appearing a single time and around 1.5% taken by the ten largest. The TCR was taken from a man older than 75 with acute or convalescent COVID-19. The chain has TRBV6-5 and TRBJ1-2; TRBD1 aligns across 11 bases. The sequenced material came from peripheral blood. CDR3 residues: CASSYSDRGPYGYTF. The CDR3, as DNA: TGTGCCAGCAGTTACTCGGACAGGGGGCCCTATGGCTACACCTTC.